The 18 T cell receptor beta chains listed next were all sequenced from one sample in a study of blood T cell repertoires in COVID-19. TCRdb keeps only in-frame clones here, not all; method: immunoSEQ multiplex PCR. The sample carries 150,000 to 200,000 clones, more than 75% recorded once. The sequencing sample was made of PBMCs or T cells enriched from blood (not recorded which). The receptors were gathered from a woman in her 30s who had recovered from COVID-19.

The V call is TRBV20-1, the J call TRBJ2-1; D possibly corresponds to TRBD2 (6 bases). The CDR3 has 11 residues. V lost 5 bases and J lost 9, with 11 bases in between. Germline V gives CDR1 DFQATT, CDR2 SNEGSKA (reference sequence). The CDR3 DNA is TGCAGTGCTCGGGGGTTGGGTGAGCAGTTCTTC. Protein product: CSARGLGEQFF.

This chain joins TRBV5-6 and TRBJ2-2; TRBD1 matches 7 bases. Trimming removed 3 bases from V and 5 bases from J; junction bases left unmatched: 7. The germline V gene encodes CDR1 SGHDT and CDR2 YYEEEE. This CDR3 is 15 amino acids long. The CDR3 DNA sequence: TGTGCCAGCAGCTGGCGACAGGGTCGGACCGGGGAGCTGTTTTTT. Protein sequence: CASSWRQGRTGELFF.

This sequence joins TRBV6-5 and TRBJ1-2; 12 bases line up with TRBD1. The CDR3 spans 15 residues. Germline V gives CDR1 MNHEY, CDR2 SVGAGI. V shed 5 bases, J shed 4 bases, and the junction held 5 bases outside the gene matches. The CDR3 coding sequence is TGTGCCAGCAGTACCGGGACAGGGGGCTTCTATGGCTACACCTTC. This encodes CASSTGTGGFYGYTF.

The chain is built from TRBV27 and TRBJ1-1; the D is unclear. Germline CDR1 and CDR2: MNHEY and SMNVEV (reference sequence). CDR3 length equals 14 residues. The V and J ends lost 6 bases and 1 base respectively, with 12 bases between them. The CDR3 DNA follows: TGTGCCAGCAGCGCCCTGGGCCGGAACACTGAAGCTTTCTTT. This sequence encodes CASSALGRNTEAFF.

The J gene is TRBJ2-7, the V gene TRBV7-9; TRBD1 is a possible D gene (6 bases). The V end was cut by 1 base, the J end by 6 bases, with 13 bases between. The germline CDR1 and CDR2 sequences are SEHNR and FQNEAQ (reference sequence). CDR3 length equals 14 residues. The CDR3 nucleotides are TGTGCCAGCAGCTTAGACCGCAGGGGTGGCGAGCAGTACTTC. It yields the protein CASSLDRRGGEQYF.

This chain joins TRBV7-9 and TRBJ2-1; 9 nucleotides align to TRBD2. CDR3 length equals 17 residues. Germline V gene sequence: CDR1 SEHNR, CDR2 FQNEAQ (reference sequence). V was clipped by 1 base and J by 6 bases; unmatched bases: 10. The CDR3 loop reads CASSLEIPGLAFNEQFF. CDR3 DNA sequence: TGTGCCAGCAGCTTAGAAATACCGGGACTAGCTTTCAATGAGCAGTTCTTC.

This clone was detected a few times. V and J are TRBV6-4 and TRBJ1-1, with TRBD1 as a possible D gene (5 bases). This CDR3 is 16 amino acids long. Per the germline V gene, CDR1 is MRHNA and CDR2 is SNTAGT. V dropped 0 bases and J dropped 4 bases, with 15 bases sitting between them. For the CDR3, the DNA is TGTGCCAGCAGTGACTCGAGTCGGGGGGATAGCACTGAAGCTTTCTTT. This gives the protein CASSDSSRGDSTEAFF.

V gene TRBV28 combines with J gene TRBJ1-3, with a tentative D call TRBD1 (6 bases). Looked up from germline, CDR1 is MDHEN and CDR2 is SYDVKM. V was cut by 5 bases and J by 0 bases, with 11 bases left in between. CDR3 length: 15 amino acids. The CDR3 sequence: CASSGVQGSGNTIYF. The CDR3 DNA reads as TGTGCCAGCAGTGGAGTACAGGGCTCTGGAAACACCATATATTTT.

V usage is TRBV28 and J usage is TRBJ1-5; 9 positions match TRBD1. This CDR3 spans 13 amino acids. Germline loops: CDR1 MDHEN, CDR2 SYDVKM. V lost 10 bases, J lost 6 bases, and 7 bases stayed unmatched. The CDR3 DNA reads as TGTGCCACCCAGGGACAGGGCGGTCAGCCCCAGCATTTT. Translating gives CATQGQGGQPQHF.

This chain connects TRBV5-4 to TRBJ2-1, with a weak D call TRBD1 (6 bases). Trimming stripped 5 bases from V and 4 bases from J, with 19 bases between. CDR3 length equals 16 residues. Germline-derived CDR1 and CDR2 are SGHNT and YYREEE (reference sequence). The DNA of the CDR3 is TGTGCCAGCAGAACTGCAGGGGTTGGCGAATACAATGAGCAGTTCTTC. Amino acids: CASRTAGVGEYNEQFF.

V gene TRBV2 combines with J gene TRBJ2-7; 7 nucleotides line up with TRBD1. V shed 5 bases, J shed 0 bases, and the junction held 4 bases outside the gene matches. The CDR3 runs to 14 residues. Germline CDR1 reads SNHLY; CDR2 reads FYNNEI. The chain's CDR3 is CASSFRQGSYEQYF. The CDR3 bases are TGTGCCAGCAGTTTTCGACAGGGCTCCTACGAGCAGTACTTC.

The CDR3 DNA follows: TGTGCCAGCAGCTTAGAAGGGGGGGTAGATTCACCCCTCCACTTT. It translates to CASSLEGGVDSPLHF. This chain uses TRBV7-8 with TRBJ1-6; D might be TRBD1 (6 bases). The germline CDR1 and CDR2 sequences are SGHVS and FQNEAQ. This CDR3 spans 15 amino acids. V was pared by 1 base and J by 8 bases, with 12 bases between.

V usage is TRBV2 and J usage is TRBJ1-5, with 7 bases aligning to TRBD1. CDR3 size: 14 residues. Germline CDR1 and CDR2: SNHLY and FYNNEI. With V trimmed by 1 base and J by 7 bases, 4 bases remained unmatched. The CDR3 DNA reads as TGTGCCAGCAGTGAAGGACAGGGAGTCCAGCCCCAGCATTTT. It encodes CASSEGQGVQPQHF.

This clone was recorded once. J is TRBJ2-2 and V is TRBV29-1, with 7 bases fitting TRBD2. The ends lost 6 bases at V and 4 bases at J; junction bases unmatched: 8. This CDR3 is built from 14 residues. The germline V gene encodes CDR1 SQVTM and CDR2 ANQGSEA. The CDR3 DNA is TGCAGCGTCTTCGGGGGGACCTTCACCGGGGAGCTGTTTTTT. Its protein is CSVFGGTFTGELFF.

A note on this clone: Other DNA sequences from this sample encode an identical CDR3 as well. The chain combines TRBV5-1 with TRBJ2-1; a possible D gene is TRBD2 (5 bases). The germline V gene has CDR1 SGHRS and CDR2 YFSETQ. This CDR3 contains 15 residues. Trimming shortened V by 2 bases and J by 0 bases, and 9 bases separated the two germline ends. CDR3: CASSLEGSSYNEQFF. In DNA, the CDR3 is TGCGCCAGCAGCTTAGAGGGAAGCTCCTACAATGAGCAGTTCTTC.

The chain couples TRBV25-1 to TRBJ2-7; a weak D match, TRBD1 (6 bases). Trimming shortened V by 5 bases and J by 4 bases, and 15 bases separated the two germline ends. The germline gives CDR1 MGHDK, CDR2 SYGVNS. The CDR3 contains 14 residues. As DNA, the CDR3 is TGTGCCAGCAGTAAGCCGGGACAACCATACGAGCAGTACTTC. It yields the protein CASSKPGQPYEQYF.

This clone appeared once. The genes are TRBV7-6 and TRBJ1-6; D unclear. V shed 5 bases and J shed 9 bases, with 14 bases lying between them. Per the germline V gene, CDR1 is SGHVS and CDR2 is FNYEAQ. The CDR3 length is 14 residues. DNA of the CDR3: TGTGCCAGCAGCCGTGAGGGAGGTACTTCACCCCTCCACTTT. This gives the protein CASSREGGTSPLHF.

V and J are TRBV28 and TRBJ1-6, with D hard to call. Deletions cut 4 bases from V and 8 bases from J, with 15 bases between. Germline CDR1 MDHEN, CDR2 SYDVKM. The CDR3 covers 15 residues. DNA of the CDR3: TGTGCCAGCAGTTGGACGTGGGCCGGGGATTCACCCCTCCACTTT. Amino acids: CASSWTWAGDSPLHF. Combining the CDR3 with reference TRBV28 and TRBJ1-6 gives the whole variable domain DVKVTQSSRYLVKRTGEKVFLECVQDMDHENMFWYRQDPGLGLRLIYFSYDVKMKEKGDIPEGYSVSREKKERFSLILESASTNQTSMYLCASSWTWAGDSPLHFGNGTRLTVT.